This T cell receptor beta chain was observed in a study of identical twins (dated by TCRdb to 2016 to 2017). Turning to the overall study: TCR alpha and beta repertoires from monozygotic twins, unrelated adults of various ages and cord blood were deep-sequenced to test whether fetal clonotypes persist. Replicate twin experiments were performed at different times using different library preparation protocols to rule out contamination.

This clonotype was seen more than once but under ten times. Its target antigen remains unknown. Base qualities were left out, and no much larger clone turns up one base away. The receptor library was made with 5' RACE. TCRdb shows the sequencer as Illumina HiSeq 2000. Template switching introduced a universal primer binding site; the final cDNA contained a unique molecular identifier, enabling accurate counting of TCR cDNA molecules. Specific primers in the conserved constant-segment region were used to synthesize first-strand cDNA for the TCR alpha and beta chains. To control for contamination, every cDNA library carried two barcodes: a SMART-Mk sample barcode plus Illumina barcodes. TruSeq adapter sequences, together with Illumina sample barcodes, were added in two successive PCR steps. The Illumina HiSeq platform was used with custom primers to sequence TCR alpha and beta cDNA libraries. In the paper's pipeline: Raw reads were processed with MiGEC to extract unique molecular identifiers, and MiXCR was used to determine CDR3 positions. For each individual, recombination models were inferred using an EM algorithm with the repgenHMM and IGoR tools. Shared clonotype analysis was performed with the tcR package in R, normalizing sharing by the product of cloneset sizes. Out-of-frame nonproductive sequences were analyzed to study raw recombination free of thymic and clonal selection effects. The public reads were quality trimmed at Q25 with fastp and then assembled into clones with MiXCR by TCRdb, keeping productive beta chains. Rows are combined by CDR3 protein, so each entry shows the most common genes and DNA. In this record, the V and J calls reflect TCRdb's handling and not the investigators' own analysis. The sample contains a few hundred thousand distinct CDR3 sequences, roughly 9% of them found a single time. About 8.1% of the sample goes to the ten largest clones.

What the work shows at the level of the full study, not this receptor alone: Abundant cord blood beta clonotypes had fewer insertions, young adult naive repertoires showed a similar but weaker trend, and memory repertoires showed no such trend. In monozygotic twins, out-of-frame TCR alpha sharing was systematically underestimated by recombination models, although the models agreed with sharing between unrelated individuals. Compared with coincidental sharing between unrelated individuals, an excess of low generation-probability sequences was observed among out-of-frame TCR alpha sequences shared between twins. Because the same donors could not be followed over many years, the conclusions depended on cross-sectional statistical analysis. The excess sharing between twins in beta out-of-frame sequences was weaker because fewer shared sequences reduced the signal-to-noise ratio. Zero-insertion analyses could be partly confounded by invariant T cells such as MAIT and iNKT, though diverse VJ usage argued against such confounding for most clonotypes.

All donors were healthy Caucasians. Three unrelated non-twin adults were additionally sequenced: a male aged 18 to 29, a male aged 50 to 60 and a female aged 50 to 60. Miltenyi CD45RO+ enrichment and human naive T-cell isolation kits were used to isolate memory (CD45RO+) and naive T cells from PBMC. Sequenced material: naive T cells sorted from blood. Taken with the paper, the label for cell subset or site translates to: cells isolated with a human naive T-cell isolation kit. The sequence was obtained from a woman aged 45-65 years in good health.

The bases are TGTGCCAGCAGCTTAGGAGAGGCTTGGTTCTTC. Its product reads: CASSLGEAWFF. This sequence uses TRBV7-9 and TRBJ2-1; the D gene assignment is ambiguous. The CDR3 starts with the cysteine, ends with the phenylalanine, and has 11 residues. Just the 33-base CDR3 DNA is kept, in frame starting at base 1. The V end loses 1 base and the J end loses 15 bases, and a stretch of 10 bases separates them. Reading the germline V gene (reference sequence) gives CDR1 SEHNR and CDR2 FQNEAQ.